Following are 25 T cell receptor beta chains from one sample sequenced in a study of cytomegalovirus exposure and HLA in healthy donors. The PCR had 60 Vbeta and 13 Jbeta primers. The data were produced by immunoSEQ multiplex PCR, yet TCRdb's version contains in-frame clones alone and is incomplete. The sample includes over 150,000 clones, approximately 84% of them seen just once. The specimen sequenced was PBMCs. These TCRs come from a young man in good health and CMV-seronegative.

This clone was seen only a few times. The V gene is TRBV5-6, the J gene TRBJ2-3, with TRBD1 as a possible D gene (6 bases). Trimming stripped 0 bases from V and 5 bases from J, with 13 bases between. The germline gives CDR1 SGHDT, CDR2 YYEEEE. The CDR3 has 15 amino acids. In DNA, the CDR3 is TGTGCCAGCAGCTTGGTCTTAGGGGGTGTAGATACGCAGTATTTT. It yields the protein CASSLVLGGVDTQYF.

V and J are TRBV10-3 and TRBJ1-4; D may be TRBD1 (5 bases). Germline CDR1 reads ENHRY; CDR2 reads SYGVKD. This CDR3 has 17 amino acids. The germline V and J ends were trimmed by 0 bases and 5 bases, with 16 bases remaining between them. The CDR3 sequence is CAISESSAGGVNEKLFF. CDR3 DNA sequence: TGTGCCATCAGTGAGTCATCGGCGGGGGGGGTGAATGAAAAACTGTTTTTT.

This chain links TRBV7-2 with TRBJ2-5; 8 bases are a match to TRBD1. Germline CDR1 and CDR2: SGHTA and FQGNSA. This CDR3 has 16 residues. Trimming at V came to 2 bases and at J to 2 bases, leaving 7 bases not matched to a gene. In nucleotides, the CDR3 is TGTGCCAGCAGCTTAAATCAGGGGGCGAATCAAGAGACCCAGTACTTC. It specifies CASSLNQGANQETQYF.

This sequence joins TRBV19 and TRBJ2-1, with 8 bases that match TRBD2. The CDR3 extends over 16 amino acids. Germline V gene sequence: CDR1 LNHDA, CDR2 SQIVND (reference sequence). With 5 bases clipped from V and 5 bases from J, the junction kept 11 bases outside the gene matches. The CDR3 DNA sequence: TGTGCCAGTAGTTGGCGGTTTGGCGGGGGGAACAATGAGCAGTTCTTC. Protein product: CASSWRFGGGNNEQFF.

This clone was counted only a few times. This rearrangement joins TRBV6-1 to TRBJ2-7, with D perhaps TRBD1 (5 bases). The CDR3 contains 14 residues. Looked up from germline, CDR1 is MNHNS and CDR2 is SASEGT. The germline V and J ends were trimmed by 5 bases and 6 bases, with 17 bases remaining between them. This CDR3 reads CASSPPGRVREQYF. CDR3 nucleotides: TGTGCCAGCAGTCCCCCCGGCAGGGTTCGCGAGCAGTACTTC.

The chain recombines TRBV30 with TRBJ2-5; the match to TRBD2 covers 11 bases. CDR1 GTSNPN and CDR2 SVGIG come from the germline V gene (reference sequence). Trimming at V came to 2 bases and at J to 5 bases, leaving 7 bases not matched to a gene. This CDR3 has 15 residues. The CDR3 is CAWSLLAGGPETQYF. CDR3 in DNA: TGTGCCTGGAGTCTCTTAGCGGGGGGGCCCGAGACCCAGTACTTC. Combining the CDR3 with reference TRBV30 and TRBJ2-5 gives the whole variable domain SQTIHQWPATLVQPVGSPLSLECTVEGTSNPNLYWYRQAAGRGLQLLFYSVGIGQISSEVPQNLSASRPQDRQFILSSKKLLLSDSGFYLCAWSLLAGGPETQYFGPGTRLLVL.

This chain links TRBV27 with TRBJ1-4; D not resolved. The CDR3 runs 17 residues. Germline values: CDR1 MNHEY, CDR2 SMNVEV (reference sequence). The V gene lost 2 bases and the J gene lost 0 bases, with 13 bases spanning the gap. The CDR3 is CASSLKPSSTTNEKLFF. The CDR3 region has the DNA TGTGCCAGCAGTTTAAAGCCTTCATCCACAACTAATGAAAAACTGTTTTTT. The entire variable domain, with the rest obtained from reference TRBV27 and TRBJ1-4, is as follows: EAQVTQNPRYLITVTGKKLTVTCSQNMNHEYMSWYRQDPGLGLRQIYYSMNVEVTDKGDVPEGYKVSRKEKRNFPLILESPSPNQTSLYFCASSLKPSSTTNEKLFFGSGTQLSVL.

The rearrangement uses TRBV10-3 and TRBJ2-3; TRBD2 matches at 8 bases. Germline loops: CDR1 ENHRY, CDR2 SYGVKD. Losses at the gene ends were 7 bases for V and 5 bases for J; bases not matched to a gene: 8. This CDR3 is 14 amino acids long. CDR3 in DNA: TGTGCCATCATGTCGGGAGGGGCAATAGATACGCAGTATTTT. Translating it yields CAIMSGGAIDTQYF.

The genes are TRBV18 and TRBJ2-7; 9 bases match TRBD1. This CDR3 region has 15 residues. The trim removed 3 bases at V and 3 bases at J, leaving 6 bases unmatched. CDR1 and CDR2 (germline): KGHSH, LQKENI. The CDR3 loop is CASSPPGQGVYEQYF. CDR3 nucleotides: TGTGCCAGCTCACCCCCGGGACAGGGTGTCTACGAGCAGTACTTC. The full variable domain, rest sourced from reference TRBV18 and TRBJ2-7, is NAGVMQNPRHLVRRRGQEARLRCSPMKGHSHVYWYRQLPEEGLKFMVYLQKENIIDESGMPKERFSAEFPKEGPSILRIQQVVRGDSAAYFCASSPPGQGVYEQYFGPGTRLTVT.

The J gene is TRBJ2-5, the V gene TRBV7-9; 12 bases map to TRBD2. The CDR3 contains 14 residues. Germline CDR1 and CDR2: SEHNR and FQNEAQ (reference sequence). The ends lost 3 bases at V and 4 bases at J; junction bases unmatched: 0. The CDR3 loop is CASSLTSGRETQYF. CDR3 in DNA: TGTGCCAGCAGCTTGACTAGCGGGAGAGAGACCCAGTACTTC.

V and J are TRBV19 and TRBJ2-1, with no clear D. This CDR3 comprises 14 residues. Germline loops: CDR1 LNHDA, CDR2 SQIVND (reference sequence). The V and J ends lost 3 bases and 3 bases respectively, with 9 bases between them. The CDR3 bases are TGTGCCAGTAGTATCCTAGGTTTCTACAATGAGCAGTTCTTC. Translating it yields CASSILGFYNEQFF.

The chain recombines TRBV7-8 with TRBJ2-7; a possible D gene is TRBD1 (6 bases). V dropped 2 bases and J dropped 2 bases, with 10 bases sitting between them. The CDR3 totals 14 residues. Germline assignment: CDR1 SGHVS and CDR2 FQNEAQ. This CDR3 is CASSLSTGPYEQYF. The CDR3 bases are TGTGCCAGCAGCTTAAGTACAGGGCCCTACGAGCAGTACTTC.

The CDR3 loop reads CASSFGRDSYEQYF. The CDR3 region has the DNA TGTGCCAGCAGTTTCGGGCGGGATTCCTACGAGCAGTACTTC. The chain is built from TRBV6-5 and TRBJ2-7; perhaps TRBD2 as D (6 bases). Germline loops: CDR1 MNHEY, CDR2 SVGAGI. This CDR3 is 14 amino acids long. V was cut by 4 bases and J by 1 base, with 11 bases left in between.

V gene TRBV13 combines with J gene TRBJ2-7; TRBD2 agrees at 7 bases. This CDR3 comprises 14 residues. The ends lost 3 bases at V and 7 bases at J; junction bases unmatched: 9. CDR1 PRHDT and CDR2 FYEKMQ come from the germline V gene (reference sequence). The CDR3 here is CASSFGLEAREQYF. Written as DNA, the CDR3 is TGTGCCAGCAGCTTTGGACTAGAAGCAAGGGAGCAGTACTTC.

This chain joins TRBV6-4 and TRBJ1-2; D is unclear. The V gene's germline CDR1 is MRHNA and CDR2 SNTAGT. The CDR3 length is 14 residues. V shed 6 bases and J shed 3 bases, with 14 bases lying between them. The CDR3 DNA reads TGTGCCAGCAGCTTGACATGGATGGACTATGGCTACACCTTC. Protein: CASSLTWMDYGYTF.

This clone was detected only once. The chain carries TRBV6-1 and TRBJ2-1; a weak D match, TRBD2 (5 bases). This CDR3 has 11 residues. The germline V gene encodes CDR1 MNHNS and CDR2 SASEGT. V was shortened by 8 bases and J by 10 bases, with 12 bases between the two germline ends. The CDR3 here is CASLTRREQFF. The CDR3 region has the DNA TGTGCCAGCCTTACTAGGAGGGAGCAGTTCTTC.

This chain connects TRBV29-1 to TRBJ1-3; D is unresolved. Trimming removed 4 bases at V and 0 bases at J, with 10 bases between. This CDR3 spans 14 amino acids. Per the germline V gene, CDR1 is SQVTM and CDR2 is ANQGSEA. The CDR3 loop is CSVVPVNSGNTIYF. The CDR3 DNA is TGCAGCGTTGTCCCGGTCAACTCTGGAAACACCATATATTTT.

The chain carries TRBV18 and TRBJ1-1; D is ambiguous. V was shortened by 3 bases and J by 3 bases, with 17 bases between the two germline ends. The CDR3 length is 16 residues. Looked up from germline, CDR1 is KGHSH and CDR2 is LQKENI. CDR3 amino acids: CASSPNNVGFYTEAFF. CDR3 sequence (DNA): TGTGCCAGCTCACCTAATAACGTCGGGTTTTACACTGAAGCTTTCTTT.

The chain is built from TRBV2 and TRBJ1-1; the D gene is possibly TRBD1 (5 bases). The CDR3 covers 14 residues. From germline, CDR1 is SNHLY and CDR2 FYNNEI. The V end lost 6 bases, the J end lost 2 bases, and 13 bases lay between the germline ends. The CDR3 reads CASRSWGTNTEAFF. The CDR3 DNA is TGTGCCAGCAGATCATGGGGCACTAACACTGAAGCTTTCTTT.

J is TRBJ2-5 and V is TRBV5-1, with 8 bases fitting TRBD1. With V trimmed by 0 bases and J by 5 bases, 6 bases remained unmatched. This CDR3 is built from 15 residues. CDR1 and CDR2 (germline): SGHRS, YFSETQ. CDR3 sequence (DNA): TGCGCCAGCAGCTTGGAACAGGGGGTTTGGGAGACCCAGTACTTC. It encodes CASSLEQGVWETQYF.

V gene TRBV11-1 combines with J gene TRBJ2-7; 12 bases line up with TRBD2. The germline V gene has CDR1 SGHAT and CDR2 FQDESV (reference sequence). The V and J ends lost 1 base and 2 bases, in that order; junction bases with no gene match: 0. This CDR3 spans 15 amino acids. This chain's CDR3 is CASSLGLAGAYEQYF. For the CDR3, the DNA is TGTGCCAGCAGCTTAGGACTAGCGGGAGCCTACGAGCAGTACTTC.

This chain uses TRBV5-6 with TRBJ1-1; D might be TRBD1 (5 bases). Germline lookup yields CDR1 SGHDT and CDR2 YYEEEE. V was cut by 4 bases and J by 4 bases, with 17 bases left in between. The CDR3 is made up of 15 amino acids. The CDR3 DNA reads TGTGCCAGCAGCCCGGCAACTACAGGAGCCACTGAAGCTTTCTTT. Amino acid sequence: CASSPATTGATEAFF.

A word on this clone: One end of the junction is discordant with germline, which a read error may explain. The chain recombines TRBV4-1 with TRBJ1-5; D remains unclear. Germline V gene lookup returns CDR1 MGHRA and CDR2 YSYEKL. The CDR3 extends over 13 amino acids. This CDR3 is CASGGGSNRPQHF. CDR3 DNA: TGCGCCAGCGGTGGCGGATCCAATCGGCCCCAGCATTTT.

This chain joins TRBV7-6 and TRBJ1-2, with D hard to call. The CDR3 spans 14 residues. V was trimmed by 1 base and J by 1 base, leaving 7 bases between them. The germline V gene encodes CDR1 SGHVS and CDR2 FNYEAQ. CDR3 amino acids: CASSLGRNNYGYTF. In DNA, the CDR3 is TGTGCCAGCAGCTTAGGGAGGAATAACTATGGCTACACCTTC.

The chain employs TRBV4-1 and TRBJ2-7, with D perhaps matching TRBD1 (7 bases). CDR1 is MGHRA, CDR2 YSYEKL, per germline. This CDR3 region has 12 residues. V lost 5 bases, J lost 6 bases, and 11 bases lay in between. For the CDR3, the DNA is TGCGCCAGCAGCGACCAGGGGGGCGAGCAGTACTTC. It encodes CASSDQGGEQYF.